This T cell receptor beta chain was found in a study of T cells in localized non-small cell lung cancer. Study-level results: Heterogeneity within the tumor remains possible, as just one region underwent sequencing. Higher blood T cell density tracked longer overall survival. Peak T cell clonality was found in uninvolved adjacent lung, exceeding tumor. In adjacent lung appeared a median around 54 of the top 100 tumor clones.

Data came from immunoSEQ multiplex PCR; TCRdb stores just in-frame clones and leaves some out. The data show 25,000 to 35,000 clones, with about 88% seen just once and roughly 13% held by the top ten. A remark on this clone: What it recognizes is unknown.

This clonotype originated in a female donor older than 55 with stage III squamous cell lung carcinoma. This material consisted of peripheral blood, taken before any cancer treatment.

The CDR3 spells CASRPTSGIEEQYF. CDR3 bases: TGTGCCAGCAGACCTACTAGCGGGATAGAAGAGCAGTACTTC. The rearrangement links TRBV28 to TRBJ2-7, with 10 bases identical to TRBD2. Trimming took 6 bases from V and 7 from J; bases not matched to a gene: 9. The CDR3 sequence is 14 residues long. The germline gives CDR1 MDHEN, CDR2 SYDVKM.